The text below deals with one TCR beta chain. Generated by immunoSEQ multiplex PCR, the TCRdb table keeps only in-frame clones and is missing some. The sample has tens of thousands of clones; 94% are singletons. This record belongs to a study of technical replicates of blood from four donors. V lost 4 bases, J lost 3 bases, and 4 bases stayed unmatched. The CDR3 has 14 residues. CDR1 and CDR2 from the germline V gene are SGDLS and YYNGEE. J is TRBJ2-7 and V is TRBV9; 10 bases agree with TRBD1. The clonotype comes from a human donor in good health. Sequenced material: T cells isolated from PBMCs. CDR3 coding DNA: TGTGCCAGCAGCTCCGGACAGGGGGGCTACGAGCAGTACTTC. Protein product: CASSSGQGGYEQYF.